The clone carrying this T cell receptor (beta chain) was seen many times. These data originate in a study of blood T cell repertoires in COVID-19. For the study at large: Samples came from the United States, Italy and Spain, spanning acute and convalescent COVID-19.

Using immunoSEQ multiplex PCR, the repertoire was profiled, and TCRdb retains in-frame clones only, with some absent. The sample includes roughly 59,000 clones, less than 80% of them seen just once. V was pared by 5 bases and J by 0 bases, with 4 bases of the junction left unmatched. CDR3 length: 15 residues. Germline-derived CDR1 and CDR2 are LNHDA and SQIVND (reference sequence). This receptor was taken from a human donor in a cohort sampled during active COVID-19. Sequencing was done on a sample of peripheral blood. The chain recombines TRBV19 with TRBJ2-1; 7 bases fit TRBD2. The CDR3 loop is CASSVRGSSYNEQFF. The CDR3 region has the DNA TGTGCCAGTAGTGTGCGGGGGAGCTCCTACAATGAGCAGTTCTTC.